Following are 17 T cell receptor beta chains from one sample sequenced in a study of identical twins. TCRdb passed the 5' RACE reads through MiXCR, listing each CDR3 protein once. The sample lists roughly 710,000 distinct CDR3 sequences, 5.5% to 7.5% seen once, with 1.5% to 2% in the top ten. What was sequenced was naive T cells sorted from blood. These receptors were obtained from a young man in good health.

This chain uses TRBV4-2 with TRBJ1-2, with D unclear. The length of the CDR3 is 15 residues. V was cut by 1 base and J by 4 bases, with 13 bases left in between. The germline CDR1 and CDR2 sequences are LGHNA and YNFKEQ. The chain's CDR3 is CASSQAERPGYGYTF. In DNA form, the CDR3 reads TGTGCCAGCAGCCAAGCTGAGCGGCCGGGCTATGGCTACACCTTC.

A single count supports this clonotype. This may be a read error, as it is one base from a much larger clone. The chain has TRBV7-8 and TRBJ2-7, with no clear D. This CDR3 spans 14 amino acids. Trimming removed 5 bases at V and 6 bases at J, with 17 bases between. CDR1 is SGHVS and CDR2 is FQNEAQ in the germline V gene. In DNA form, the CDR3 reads TGTGCCAGCAGCGATCGTCTAACATGGGTCGAGCAGTACTTC. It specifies CASSDRLTWVEQYF.

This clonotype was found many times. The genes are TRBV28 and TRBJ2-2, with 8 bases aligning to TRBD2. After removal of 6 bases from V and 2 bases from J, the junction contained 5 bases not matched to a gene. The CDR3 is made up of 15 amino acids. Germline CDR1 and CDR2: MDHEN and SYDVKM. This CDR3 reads CASRRLAGNTGELFF. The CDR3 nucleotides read TGTGCCAGCAGAAGGCTAGCGGGTAACACCGGGGAGCTGTTTTTT.

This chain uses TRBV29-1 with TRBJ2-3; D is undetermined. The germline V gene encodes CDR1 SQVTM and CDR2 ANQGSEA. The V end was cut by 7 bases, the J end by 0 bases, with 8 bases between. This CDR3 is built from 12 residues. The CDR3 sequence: CSASTSTDTQYF. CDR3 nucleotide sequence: TGCAGCGCAAGTACTAGCACAGATACGCAGTATTTT.

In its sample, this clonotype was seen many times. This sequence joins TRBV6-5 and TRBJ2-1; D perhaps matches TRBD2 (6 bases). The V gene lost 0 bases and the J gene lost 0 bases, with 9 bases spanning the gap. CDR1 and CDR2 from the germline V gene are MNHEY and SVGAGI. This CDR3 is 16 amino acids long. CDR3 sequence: CASSYSPGLSYNEQFF. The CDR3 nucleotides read TGTGCCAGCAGTTACTCGCCGGGACTCTCCTACAATGAGCAGTTCTTC.

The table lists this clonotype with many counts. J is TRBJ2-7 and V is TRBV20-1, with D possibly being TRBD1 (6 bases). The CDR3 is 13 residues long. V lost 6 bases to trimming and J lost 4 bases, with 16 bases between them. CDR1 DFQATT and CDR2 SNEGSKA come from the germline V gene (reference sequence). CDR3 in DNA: TGCAGTGCAGCACCGGGACAATTATACGAGCAGTACTTC. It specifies CSAAPGQLYEQYF.

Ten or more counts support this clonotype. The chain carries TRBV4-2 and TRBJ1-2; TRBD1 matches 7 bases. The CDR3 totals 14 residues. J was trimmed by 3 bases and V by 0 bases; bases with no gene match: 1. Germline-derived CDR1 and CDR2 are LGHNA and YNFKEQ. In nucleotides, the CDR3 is TGTGCCAGCAGCCAAGACAGGGGGGACTATGGCTACACCTTC. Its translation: CASSQDRGDYGYTF.

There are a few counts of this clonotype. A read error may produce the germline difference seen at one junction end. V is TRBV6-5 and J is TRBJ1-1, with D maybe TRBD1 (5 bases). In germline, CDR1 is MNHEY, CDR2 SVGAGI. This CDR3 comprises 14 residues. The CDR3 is CASTYGDSAAEAFF. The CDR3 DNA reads TGTGCCAGCACTTACGGGGACTCGGCCGCTGAAGCTTTCTTT.

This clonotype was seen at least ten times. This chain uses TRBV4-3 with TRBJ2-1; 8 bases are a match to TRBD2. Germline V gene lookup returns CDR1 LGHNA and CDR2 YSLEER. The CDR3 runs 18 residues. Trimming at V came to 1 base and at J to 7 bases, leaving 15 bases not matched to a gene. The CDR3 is CASSQGGGNGRATNEQFF. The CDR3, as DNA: TGCGCCAGCAGCCAAGGAGGGGGGAACGGGAGGGCCACGAATGAGCAGTTCTTC.

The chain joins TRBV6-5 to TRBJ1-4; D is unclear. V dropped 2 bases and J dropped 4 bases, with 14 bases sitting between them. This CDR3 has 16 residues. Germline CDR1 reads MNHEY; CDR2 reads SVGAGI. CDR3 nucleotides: TGTGCCAGCAGTTACAGTCCAGCCTGGGGTAATGAAAAACTGTTTTTT. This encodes CASSYSPAWGNEKLFF.

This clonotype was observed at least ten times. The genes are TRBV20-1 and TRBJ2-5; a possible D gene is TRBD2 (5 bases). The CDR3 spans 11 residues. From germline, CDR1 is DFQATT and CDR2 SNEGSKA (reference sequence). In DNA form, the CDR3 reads TGCAGCGCTGGGAGAGGAGAGACCCAGTACTTC. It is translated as CSAGRGETQYF.

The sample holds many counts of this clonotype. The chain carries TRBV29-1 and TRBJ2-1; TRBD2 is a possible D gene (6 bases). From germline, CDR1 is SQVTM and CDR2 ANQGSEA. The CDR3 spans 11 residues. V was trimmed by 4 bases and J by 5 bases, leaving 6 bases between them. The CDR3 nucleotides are TGCAGCGTTGGCGGGGACAATGAGCAGTTCTTC. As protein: CSVGGDNEQFF.

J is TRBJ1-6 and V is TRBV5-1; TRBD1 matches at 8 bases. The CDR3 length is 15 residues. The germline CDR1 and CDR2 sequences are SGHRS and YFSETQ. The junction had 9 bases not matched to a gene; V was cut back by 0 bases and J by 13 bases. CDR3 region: CASSLDWTGRDPLHF. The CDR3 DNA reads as TGCGCCAGCAGCTTGGACTGGACAGGGCGGGATCCCCTCCACTTT.

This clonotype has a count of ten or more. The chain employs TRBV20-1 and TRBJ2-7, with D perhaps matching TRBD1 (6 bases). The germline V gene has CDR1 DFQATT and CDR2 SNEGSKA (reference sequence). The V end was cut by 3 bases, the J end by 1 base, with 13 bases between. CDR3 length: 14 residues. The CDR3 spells CSASSGAPSYEQYF. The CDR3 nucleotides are TGCAGTGCTAGTTCAGGGGCGCCTTCCTACGAGCAGTACTTC.

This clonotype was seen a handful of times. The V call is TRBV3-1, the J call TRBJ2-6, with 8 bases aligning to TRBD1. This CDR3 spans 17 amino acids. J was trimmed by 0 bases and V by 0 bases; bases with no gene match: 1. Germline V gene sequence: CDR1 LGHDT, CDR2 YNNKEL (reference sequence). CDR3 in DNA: TGTGCCAGCAGCCAAGAAACAGGGGGCTCTGGGGCCAACGTCCTGACTTTC. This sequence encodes CASSQETGGSGANVLTF.

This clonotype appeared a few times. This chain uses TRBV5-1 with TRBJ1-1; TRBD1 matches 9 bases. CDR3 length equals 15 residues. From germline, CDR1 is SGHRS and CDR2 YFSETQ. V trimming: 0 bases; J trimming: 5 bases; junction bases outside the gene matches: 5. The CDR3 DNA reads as TGCGCCAGCAGCTTGGCTGGACAGGGGTGGACTGAAGCTTTCTTT. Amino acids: CASSLAGQGWTEAFF.

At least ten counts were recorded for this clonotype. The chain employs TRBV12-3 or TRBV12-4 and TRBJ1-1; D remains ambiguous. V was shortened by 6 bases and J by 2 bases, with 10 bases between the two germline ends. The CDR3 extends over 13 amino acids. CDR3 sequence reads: CASRLKGNTEAFF. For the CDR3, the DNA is TGTGCCAGCAGATTGAAGGGAAACACTGAAGCTTTCTTT.